One and the same sample provided the 17 T cell receptor beta chains below, sequenced in a study of human T cells and chemical hapten exposure. TCRdb re-derived calls from the RACE reads in MiXCR, one entry per CDR3 protein. Counted here are approximately 80,000 distinct CDR3 sequences, around 13% occurring once; the ten biggest clones make up approximately 5%. Time point noted: patch test 3, about 24 weeks after DPC sensitization. Treatment here: therapeutic diphenylcyclopropenone sensitization with weekly scalp DPC. Sequenced material: whole blood, taken in connection with sensitization to the hapten diphenylcyclopropenone (DPC). The receptors shown here come from a woman aged 50 to 65 with alopecia areata. Some clones in this sample may be carry-over from other donors' samples.

As to this clonotype: A clone one base away is much larger, so this may be a read error. The chain recombines TRBV29-1 with TRBJ1-1; D possibly corresponds to TRBD1 (5 bases). This CDR3 comprises 13 residues. V was clipped by 5 bases and J by 3 bases, with 13 bases between them. Germline V lookup: CDR1 SQVTM, CDR2 ANQGSEA. CDR3 sequence: CSVSGWEDTEAFF. In DNA form, the CDR3 reads TGCAGCGTTTCAGGGTGGGAAGACACTGAAGCTTTCTTT.

This clonotype was counted only a few times. The genes are TRBV6-5 and TRBJ2-3, with 13 bases fitting TRBD2. The CDR3 is made up of 16 amino acids. Germline V gene sequence: CDR1 MNHEY, CDR2 SVGAGI. V dropped 4 bases and J dropped 5; count of bases not matched to a gene: 6. CDR3 in amino acids: CASSSGLAGLVDTQYF. The CDR3 DNA follows: TGTGCCAGCAGTTCGGGACTAGCGGGATTGGTAGATACGCAGTATTTT.

This clonotype was picked up many times. V is TRBV5-4 and J is TRBJ2-5; D call uncertain. This CDR3 spans 12 amino acids. Germline CDR1 is SGHNT and CDR2 is YYREEE (reference sequence). Deletions cut 0 bases from V and 4 bases from J, with 4 bases between. CDR3 loop: CASSLGPETQYF. CDR3 DNA sequence: TGTGCCAGCAGCTTGGGTCCAGAGACCCAGTACTTC.

The chain recombines TRBV10-3 with TRBJ2-3; 7 bases align to TRBD2. Trimming removed 7 bases from V and 3 bases from J; junction bases left unmatched: 7. The V gene's germline CDR1 is ENHRY and CDR2 SYGVKD. CDR3 length: 14 residues. CDR3 DNA sequence: TGTGCCATCACGGGAGGAAGAGAAACAGATACGCAGTATTTT. Translation gives CAITGGRETDTQYF.

The chain has TRBV2 and TRBJ2-2; D remains ambiguous. Germline CDR1 reads SNHLY; CDR2 reads FYNNEI. Trimming removed 6 bases at V and 0 bases at J, with 14 bases between. The CDR3 loop spans 16 amino acids. CDR3 loop: CASSGEAAANTGELFF. CDR3 bases: TGTGCCAGCAGCGGAGAGGCAGCAGCGAACACCGGGGAGCTGTTTTTT.

This clonotype was seen many times. The genes are TRBV5-1 and TRBJ1-6, with D unclear. Germline assignment: CDR1 SGHRS and CDR2 YFSETQ. The CDR3 is 15 residues long. Trimming took 4 bases from V and 6 from J, leaving 14 bases between them. The CDR3 DNA reads as TGCGCCAGCAGCATGGAACGACCTTCTAATTCACCCCTCCACTTT. As protein: CASSMERPSNSPLHF.

This clonotype was seen at least ten times. The chain's CDR3 is CSVVLSGDEKLFF. CDR3 DNA sequence: TGCAGCGTTGTGTTGTCGGGGGATGAAAAACTGTTTTTT. This chain uses TRBV29-1 with TRBJ1-4; the D gene is possibly TRBD1 (5 bases). The ends were cut back, 4 bases at V and 6 bases at J, with 12 bases in the middle. The CDR3 length is 13 residues. The germline CDR1 and CDR2 sequences are SQVTM and ANQGSEA.

This chain joins TRBV5-1 and TRBJ2-1, with TRBD2 matching over 13 bases. V lost 4 bases, J lost 0 bases, and 1 base stayed unmatched. This CDR3 is built from 16 residues. Germline V lookup: CDR1 SGHRS, CDR2 YFSETQ. CDR3 bases: TGCGCCAGCAGCCGGACTAGCGGGAGCTCCTACAATGAGCAGTTCTTC. Amino acid sequence: CASSRTSGSSYNEQFF.

This rearrangement joins TRBV3-1 to TRBJ2-5; a possible D gene is TRBD1 (6 bases). Germline assignment: CDR1 LGHDT and CDR2 YNNKEL (reference sequence). This CDR3 is built from 14 residues. Trimming pared 3 bases from V and 7 bases from J, leaving 15 bases between. CDR3 residues: CASSQRASRGTQYF. The CDR3 nucleotides read TGTGCCAGCAGCCAGCGCGCCAGCAGGGGGACCCAGTACTTC.

This clonotype was detected ten times or more. The chain is built from TRBV2 and TRBJ2-5; D might be TRBD1 (5 bases). Trimming took 7 bases from V and 1 from J, leaving 19 bases between them. The CDR3 totals 16 residues. CDR1 and CDR2 from the germline V gene are SNHLY and FYNNEI. CDR3 loop: CASTIIETAVQETQYF. DNA for the CDR3: TGTGCCAGCACTATAATCGAGACAGCAGTCCAAGAGACCCAGTACTTC.

This clonotype was observed at least ten times. This chain links TRBV3-1 with TRBJ1-1; no definite D call. Germline lookup yields CDR1 LGHDT and CDR2 YNNKEL (reference sequence). The CDR3 is 13 amino acids. V was clipped by 1 base and J by 3 bases, with 6 bases between them. This CDR3 is CASSQVRDTEAFF. As DNA, the CDR3 is TGTGCCAGCAGCCAAGTCCGGGACACTGAAGCTTTCTTT.

As regards this clonotype: A read error may be the cause here, since a much bigger clone is one base away. This chain links TRBV20-1 with TRBJ1-6; no firm D call. Germline CDR1 DFQATT, CDR2 SNEGSKA (reference sequence). The CDR3 totals 12 residues. The CDR3 is CSARDFYSPPHF. The CDR3 DNA follows: TGCAGTGCTAGAGATTTCTACTCACCCCCCCACTTT.

This clonotype was picked up many times. The V and J genes are TRBV20-1 and TRBJ2-7, with TRBD1 matching 9 bases. The J segment lost 2 bases and the V segment lost 0 bases, leaving 5 bases of the junction unmatched. This CDR3 contains 15 residues. Per germline, CDR1 DFQATT and CDR2 SNEGSKA (reference sequence). In nucleotides, the CDR3 is TGCAGTGCTAGAGATCCGGGACAGGGACCCTACGAGCAGTACTTC. This sequence encodes CSARDPGQGPYEQYF.

The sample holds many counts of this clonotype. V usage is TRBV13 and J usage is TRBJ1-2; D remains ambiguous. Germline V gene lookup returns CDR1 PRHDT and CDR2 FYEKMQ (reference sequence). The CDR3 is made up of 13 amino acids. V dropped 3 bases and J dropped 5 bases, with 10 bases sitting between them. The chain's CDR3 is CASSFQLWYGYTF. CDR3 coding DNA: TGTGCCAGCAGCTTCCAACTGTGGTATGGCTACACCTTC.

The chain joins TRBV3-1 to TRBJ1-1, with no clear D. The CDR3 loop spans 12 amino acids. Between the trimmed V and J ends, which lost 1 base and 4 bases, there was a span of 4 bases. The V gene's germline CDR1 is LGHDT and CDR2 YNNKEL (reference sequence). The CDR3 nucleotides are TGTGCCAGCAGCCAAGTAGGCACTGAAGCTTTCTTT. Translation: CASSQVGTEAFF.

The rearrangement links TRBV3-1 to TRBJ2-3; D remains ambiguous. V was cut by 0 bases and J by 3 bases, with 4 bases left in between. Per the germline V gene, CDR1 is LGHDT and CDR2 is YNNKEL (reference sequence). The CDR3 runs to 13 residues. Here the CDR3 reads CASSQDRTDTQYF. CDR3 in DNA: TGTGCCAGCAGCCAAGACCGGACAGATACGCAGTATTTT.

The chain carries TRBV20-1 and TRBJ2-3; 7 bases are a match to TRBD2. The germline V gene has CDR1 DFQATT and CDR2 SNEGSKA (reference sequence). The CDR3 consists of 13 residues. V was clipped by 3 bases and J by 1 base; unmatched bases: 1. CDR3 sequence: CSASTSGTDTQYF. The CDR3 DNA sequence: TGCAGTGCTAGTACTAGCGGCACAGATACGCAGTATTTT.